This T cell receptor beta chain was identified during a study of blood T cell repertoires in COVID-19. Study-wide context: Sources were T cells, B-cell-depleted T cells, or PBMCs; the material itself was cDNA or gDNA.

The CDR3 is 15 amino acids. Deletions cut 5 bases from V and 0 bases from J, with 12 bases between. Germline-derived CDR1 and CDR2 are SGHAT and FQNNGV. Authors' analysis steps: Nucleated cell counts were estimated from reference gene primer amplification. Sequencing was performed with immunoSEQ multiplex PCR; in TCRdb, only in-frame clones are kept and a portion is missing. D and trimming were read from the DNA, whereas the V and J calls and clone size are those reported in that table. The sample shows approximately 100,000 clones, roughly 92% of them seen only once. The sequenced sample consisted of peripheral blood. This chain joins TRBV11-2 and TRBJ2-3; the D is unclear. This TCR derives from a man aged 65 to 79 with acute or convalescent COVID-19. The CDR3 reads CASSVLAISTDTQYF. The DNA for the CDR3 is TGTGCCAGCAGCGTATTAGCCATAAGCACAGATACGCAGTATTTT.